The rows below give T cell receptor beta chains drawn from one sample of a study of blood T cell repertoires in COVID-19. Clones were read by immunoSEQ multiplex PCR, and TCRdb kept only the in-frame ones, dropping some. The profile shows about 200,000 clones, 85% of them singletons. The specimen sequenced was PBMCs or T cells enriched from blood (not recorded which). The receptor source for this set is a man aged 35 to 55 who had recovered from COVID-19. The CDR3 runs from the conserved cysteine through the conserved F or W. Each record gives: D gene, V gene, J gene, clone size, CDR3 protein, CDR3 DNA. The D gene is left open where the match is weak. Clone size, where shown, is once, few, many, or a class for clones that have expanded.

>-|TRBV5-1|TRBJ1-2|-
CASSWDAGHDGYTF
TGCGCCAGCAGCTGGGATGCAGGGCATGATGGCTACACCTTC
>-|TRBV11-3|TRBJ2-2|-
CASSFRGDGELFF
TGTGCCAGCAGCTTCAGGGGGGACGGGGAGCTGTTTTTT
>-|TRBV6-1|TRBJ2-3|-
CASSEGSSWSSTDTQYF
TGTGCCAGCAGTGAAGGTTCTAGCTGGTCTAGCACAGATACGCAGTATTTT
>TRBD1|TRBV5-6|TRBJ1-6|-
CASSFENRGNSPLHF
TGTGCCAGCAGTTTTGAGAACAGGGGTAATTCACCCCTCCACTTT
>-|TRBV23-1|TRBJ2-5|-
CASSRTHQIRQETQYF
TGCGCCAGCAGTCGTACGCATCAAATTCGGCAAGAGACCCAGTACTTC
>-|TRBV21-1|TRBJ2-7|-
CASSGRTGGYEQYF
TGTGCCAGCAGCGGGCGGACAGGGGGCTACGAGCAGTACTTC
>-|TRBV2|TRBJ2-7|-
CASSDQRWDEMGRGWSHEQYF
TGTGCCAGCAGTGACCAAAGATGGGATGAGATGGGACGGGGGTGGTCGCACGAGCAGTACTTC
>-|TRBV28|TRBJ2-2|-
CASSPRDTASLFF
TGTGCCAGCAGCCCGAGGGACACCGCTTCCCTGTTTTTT
>-|TRBV19|TRBJ1-5|few
CASSGSNQPQHF
TGTGCCAGTAGCGGTAGCAATCAGCCCCAGCATTTT
>TRBD1|TRBV30|TRBJ1-1|-
CAWSPRQGSTEAFF
TGTGCCTGGAGTCCCCGACAGGGGAGCACTGAAGCTTTCTTT
>TRBD1|TRBV28|TRBJ1-2|-
CASGWTGGGTGYTF
TGTGCCAGCGGGTGGACAGGGGGCGGGACGGGCTACACCTTC
>TRBD1|TRBV7-2|TRBJ1-4|-
CASSLSGQGDEKLFF
TGTGCCAGCAGCTTATCGGGACAGGGAGATGAAAAACTGTTTTTT
>-|TRBV5-4|TRBJ1-1|-
CASSFKTGNTEAFF
TGTGCCAGCAGCTTTAAGACTGGGAACACTGAAGCTTTCTTT
>-|TRBV4-1|TRBJ1-6|-
CASSQERGQSPLHF
TGCGCCAGCAGCCAAGAAAGGGGACAATCACCCCTCCACTTT
>-|TRBV9|TRBJ1-1|once
CASSASTSTEAFF
TGTGCCAGCAGCGCTAGTACCTCCACTGAAGCTTTCTTT
>TRBD2|TRBV11-3|TRBJ2-3|-
CASSSGLAGAADTQYF
TGTGCCAGCAGCTCTGGACTAGCGGGAGCGGCAGATACGCAGTATTTT
>-|TRBV9|TRBJ1-6|-
CASSHQGRTSPLHF
TGTGCCAGCAGTCACCAGGGTCGAACGTCACCCCTCCACTTT
>TRBD1|TRBV5-1|TRBJ2-7|-
CASSLRSTGNEQYF
TGCGCCAGCAGCTTGCGCTCGACAGGGAACGAGCAGTACTTC
>-|TRBV11-2|TRBJ2-7|once
CASSLVHFVYEQYF
TGTGCCAGCAGCTTAGTTCACTTCGTCTACGAGCAGTACTTC
>-|TRBV5-1|TRBJ1-2|few
CASSLQEVVDGYTF
TGCGCCAGCAGCTTGCAGGAGGTGGTTGATGGCTACACCTTC
>-|TRBV14|TRBJ1-1|-
CASSQAGTRVTEAFF
TGTGCCAGCAGCCAAGCCGGGACAAGGGTCACTGAAGCTTTCTTT
>TRBD2|TRBV6-1|TRBJ2-3|-
CASTGREAGDTQYF
TGTGCCAGCACCGGGCGGGAGGCAGGGGATACGCAGTATTTT
>TRBD2|TRBV2|TRBJ2-7|-
CASSSGTSGYEQYF
TGTGCCAGCAGCTCCGGGACTAGCGGCTACGAGCAGTACTTC
>TRBD1|TRBV5-6|TRBJ1-1|-
CASSLPGTGAFF
TGTGCCAGCAGCTTGCCAGGGACAGGAGCTTTCTTT
>TRBD1|TRBV6-6|TRBJ1-2|-
CASSYSQGADGYTF
TGTGCCAGCAGTTACTCGCAGGGGGCGGATGGCTACACCTTC
>TRBD1|TRBV14|TRBJ1-4|-
CASSQARTGVYNEKLFF
TGTGCCAGCAGCCAAGCGCGTACAGGGGTATATAATGAAAAACTGTTTTTT
>-|TRBV25-1|TRBJ1-2|-
CASSEQGSNYGYTF
TGTGCCAGCAGTGAACAGGGTTCTAACTATGGCTACACCTTC
>-|TRBV28|TRBJ2-5|-
CASNLHLGGTRVARETQYF
TGTGCCAGCAACCTGCATCTCGGGGGGACACGGGTAGCCCGGGAGACCCAGTACTTC
>-|TRBV5-8|TRBJ2-3|once
CASSPFETGSTDTQYF
TGTGCCAGCAGCCCCTTCGAGACTGGAAGCACAGATACGCAGTATTTT
>TRBD2|TRBV12-3/TRBV12-4|TRBJ2-1|-
CASRNIAGEQFF
TGTGCCAGCAGGAATATAGCGGGGGAGCAGTTCTTC
>TRBD2|TRBV5-8|TRBJ2-3|-
CASSFGVAGGGTDTQYF
TGTGCCAGCAGCTTCGGGGTAGCGGGAGGAGGTACAGATACGCAGTATTTT
>-|TRBV27|TRBJ2-7|-
CASSLAGSYEQYF
TGTGCCAGCAGTTTGGCGGGCAGCTACGAGCAGTACTTC
>-|TRBV29-1|TRBJ1-1|once
CSVGGDLNTEAFF
TGCAGCGTTGGCGGGGACCTGAACACTGAAGCTTTCTTT
>-|TRBV5-8|TRBJ2-7|-
CASSLLGGREQYF
TGTGCCAGCAGCTTGCTCGGGGGGCGAGAGCAGTACTTC
>-|TRBV30|TRBJ2-7|-
CAWSWSSGTYEQYF
TGTGCCTGGAGCTGGAGTAGCGGAACCTACGAGCAGTACTTC
>-|TRBV18|TRBJ2-2|-
CASSSSNTGELFF
TGTGCCAGCTCATCCTCGAACACCGGGGAGCTGTTTTTT